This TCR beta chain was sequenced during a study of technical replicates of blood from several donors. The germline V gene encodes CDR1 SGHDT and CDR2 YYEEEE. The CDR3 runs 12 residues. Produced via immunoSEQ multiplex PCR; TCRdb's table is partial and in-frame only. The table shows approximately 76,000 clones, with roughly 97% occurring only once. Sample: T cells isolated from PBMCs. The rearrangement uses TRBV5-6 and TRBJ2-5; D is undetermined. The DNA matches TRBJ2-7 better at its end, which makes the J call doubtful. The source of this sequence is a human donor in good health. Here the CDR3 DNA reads TGTGCCAGCAGCTCCTACTCCTACGAGCAGTACTTC. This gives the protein CASSSYSYEQYF.